This entry lists 16 T cell receptor beta chains sequenced from one sample in a study of shared clonotypes between healthy human individuals (dated by TCRdb to about 2020). Receptor amplification or capture employed the immunoSEQ multiplex PCR assay. The immuneACCESS repertoire file appears here via TCRdb, limited to in-frame rearrangements. These files lack a portion of the clones; in checked studies, under half of the deficit traces to unresolved V genes, and the cause of the others is not known. A total of over a million clones appear in this sample, roughly 96% of them only once. The top ten constitute roughly 1.2% of the sample. Sequenced material: naive CD4+ T cells sorted from blood. The label giving this sample's cell subset or site can be read as: CD45RA+ positively selected. These receptors were collected from a man aged 30-40 years in good health.

The rearrangement joins TRBV6-1 to TRBJ2-3; D is unclear. V gave up 5 bases and J gave up 0 bases, with 12 bases separating them. Germline V lookup: CDR1 MNHNS, CDR2 SASEGT. CDR3 length: 15 amino acids. The CDR3 nucleotides read TGTGCCAGCAGTCCCGGTAGTTCTAGCACAGATACGCAGTATTTT. This gives the protein CASSPGSSSTDTQYF.

The chain recombines TRBV9 with TRBJ2-7; 8 nucleotides align to TRBD1. The J segment lost 1 base and the V segment lost 4 bases, leaving 10 bases of the junction unmatched. The CDR3 contains 16 residues. Germline V gives CDR1 SGDLS, CDR2 YYNGEE. The CDR3 DNA reads as TGTGCCAGCAGCCGCAAAAATTACAGGGGGTCCTACGAGCAGTACTTC. Protein sequence: CASSRKNYRGSYEQYF. The full variable domain, in which reference TRBV9 and TRBJ2-7 provide the parts outside the CDR3, is DSGVTQTPKHLITATGQRVTLRCSPRSGDLSVYWYQQSLDQGLQFLIQYYNGEERAKGNILERFSAQQFPDLHSELNLSSLELGDSALYFCASSRKNYRGSYEQYFGPGTRLTVT.

The chain couples TRBV29-1 to TRBJ2-7, with 9 bases aligning to TRBD2. The ends lost 4 bases at V and 5 bases at J; junction bases unmatched: 9. This CDR3 spans 14 amino acids. Germline V gene lookup returns CDR1 SQVTM and CDR2 ANQGSEA. The DNA for the CDR3 is TGCAGCGTTGCTACCGGGACTAGCTTCGACGAGCAGTACTTC. The encoded protein is CSVATGTSFDEQYF.

The V and J genes are TRBV6-1 and TRBJ1-2; 7 bases agree with TRBD1. CDR3 size: 13 residues. V shed 6 bases and J 3 bases; nucleotides not matched to a gene: 4. Germline-derived CDR1 and CDR2 are MNHNS and SASEGT. CDR3 nucleotides: TGTGCCAGCAGCGAGACAGGGTACTATGGCTACACCTTC. Amino acids: CASSETGYYGYTF.

On this clone: The junction does not match germline at one end; this may be a read error. This sequence joins TRBV7-7 and TRBJ1-3, with D possibly being TRBD1 (5 bases). The CDR3 has 13 amino acids. Germline CDR1 is SSHAT and CDR2 is FNYEAQ (reference sequence). The CDR3 DNA reads TGTGCTAGCAGCTTACGGAGGGGCGACACCATATATTTT. It specifies CASSLRRGDTIYF.

The chain has TRBV18 and TRBJ2-3, with 12 bases lining up with TRBD1. Germline CDR1 KGHSH, CDR2 LQKENI. The CDR3 runs to 15 residues. Trimming took 8 bases from V and 3 from J; bases not matched to a gene: 6. The CDR3 nucleotides are TGTGCCAGCCGTTGGGACAGGGGGCCTACAGATACGCAGTATTTT. Translating gives CASRWDRGPTDTQYF.

The genes are TRBV7-2 and TRBJ2-3; the D is unclear. V was clipped by 0 bases and J by 4 bases, with 5 bases between them. Germline V gene lookup returns CDR1 SGHTA and CDR2 FQGNSA. This CDR3 region has 13 residues. The CDR3: CASSLAWADTQYF. In nucleotides, the CDR3 is TGTGCCAGCAGCTTAGCGTGGGCAGATACGCAGTATTTT. The full variable domain, completed using reference TRBV7-2 and TRBJ2-3, is GAGVSQSPSNKVTEKGKDVELRCDPISGHTALYWYRQSLGQGLEFLIYFQGNSAPDKSGLPSDRFSAERTGGSVSTLTIQRTQQEDSAVYLCASSLAWADTQYFGPGTRLTVL.

This rearrangement joins TRBV5-1 to TRBJ2-1, with 9 nucleotides matching TRBD2. Germline assignment: CDR1 SGHRS and CDR2 YFSETQ. The ends lost 7 bases at V and 5 bases at J; junction bases unmatched: 10. This CDR3 contains 15 residues. The DNA for the CDR3 is TGCGCCAGCGCGTTGGAGACTAGCGGTCACAATGAGCAGTTCTTC. Residues: CASALETSGHNEQFF. The full variable domain, with the rest looked up from reference TRBV5-1 and TRBJ2-1, is KAGVTQTPRYLIKTRGQQVTLSCSPISGHRSVSWYQQTPGQGLQFLFEYFSETQRNKGNFPGRFSGRQFSNSRSEMNVSTLELGDSALYLCASALETSGHNEQFFGPGTRLTVL.

Worth noting for this clone: The junction differs from germline at one of its ends, possibly a read error. The chain employs TRBV7-7 and TRBJ2-5; 9 positions agree with TRBD2. Germline V gives CDR1 SSHAT, CDR2 FNYEAQ (reference sequence). This CDR3 is built from 16 residues. CDR3 coding DNA: TGTGCTAGCAGCTTAAGCTTAGCGGGAGTAGAAAAGACCCAGTACTTC. Its protein is CASSLSLAGVEKTQYF.

The table lists this clone with a count of one. V is TRBV19 and J is TRBJ2-7; D remains unclear. The CDR3 consists of 14 residues. Trimming left V 3 bases short and J 0 bases short, with 9 bases between. Germline-derived CDR1 and CDR2 are LNHDA and SQIVND (reference sequence). The CDR3 nucleotides read TGTGCCAGTAGTATTAGTAGGAACTCCTACGAGCAGTACTTC. The encoded protein is CASSISRNSYEQYF.

The chain employs TRBV28 and TRBJ1-5, with 10 positions matching TRBD1. Germline V gene sequence: CDR1 MDHEN, CDR2 SYDVKM. The CDR3 has 16 amino acids. The J segment lost 5 bases and the V segment lost 5 bases, leaving 9 bases of the junction unmatched. The CDR3 is CASSQRGQGMHQPQHF. The CDR3 nucleotides read TGTGCCAGCAGTCAACGGGGACAGGGGATGCATCAGCCCCAGCATTTT.

This clone was seen only once. The chain joins TRBV4-1 to TRBJ2-1; tentatively, D is TRBD2 (7 bases). The CDR3 is made up of 17 amino acids. Per the germline V gene, CDR1 is MGHRA and CDR2 is YSYEKL. The V and J ends lost 1 base and 0 bases respectively, with 13 bases between them. The CDR3: CASSQVGGASSYNEQFF. Here the CDR3 DNA reads TGCGCCAGCAGCCAAGTTGGGGGGGCGAGCTCCTACAATGAGCAGTTCTTC.

The V gene is TRBV27, the J gene TRBJ2-7; 7 bases agree with TRBD2. The V and J ends lost 6 bases and 5 bases, in that order; junction bases with no gene match: 13. This CDR3 region has 15 residues. The germline gives CDR1 MNHEY, CDR2 SMNVEV (reference sequence). The CDR3 loop reads CASSRWGEGRDEQYF. The CDR3 DNA reads TGTGCCAGCAGCCGATGGGGGGAGGGCCGCGACGAGCAGTACTTC.

This sequence joins TRBV18 and TRBJ1-3; a possible D gene is TRBD1 (5 bases). Deletions cut 5 bases from V and 6 bases from J, with 14 bases between. The CDR3 loop spans 14 amino acids. Germline loops: CDR1 KGHSH, CDR2 LQKENI. CDR3 sequence: CASSRTPSENTIYF. As DNA, the CDR3 is TGTGCCAGCTCAAGGACACCTTCAGAAAACACCATATATTTT.

The chain joins TRBV5-4 to TRBJ2-7, with D possibly TRBD1 on 7 matching bases. The CDR3 is 15 residues long. The germline V gene has CDR1 SGHNT and CDR2 YYREEE (reference sequence). V was pared by 4 bases and J by 3 bases, with 17 bases between. The CDR3 nucleotides are TGTGCCAGCAGCCCGGGGCGGCAGGGGGGCTACGAGCAGTACTTC. As protein: CASSPGRQGGYEQYF.

The chain links TRBV19 to TRBJ1-1, with a tentative D call TRBD1 (6 bases). The CDR3 consists of 13 residues. Trimming pared 7 bases from V and 0 bases from J, leaving 9 bases between. CDR1 and CDR2 (germline): LNHDA, SQIVND (reference sequence). As DNA, the CDR3 is TGTGCCAGTACCCAGGGGATGAACACTGAAGCTTTCTTT. It translates to CASTQGMNTEAFF.